These T cell receptor beta chains were read from a single sample in a study of long-term antiretroviral therapy in people with HIV. Profiling relied on immunoSEQ multiplex PCR, and the TCRdb table lists in-frame clones only, not all of them. The sample yields tens of thousands of clones, almost 95% seen once. The sequences come from unsorted PBMCs, collected 4.4 years after starting antiretroviral therapy. The receptors were sampled from a woman between 50 and 59 years old with HIV. Both conserved end residues are part of each CDR3. A D gene is named only where the DNA matches it firmly. Clone size is given for some rows only: seen once, a few or many times, or a class if the clone is expanded.

j_call: TRBJ2-2; clone_size: .; cdr3_length: 18; d_call: TRBD1; v_call: TRBV9; cdr3_nt: TGTGCCAGCAGCGTAGCTCCGATCGGGACAGGGTTCACCGGGGAGCTGTTTTTT; cdr3_aa: CASSVAPIGTGFTGELFF
j_call: TRBJ2-5; clone_size: .; cdr3_length: 15; d_call: TRBD2; v_call: TRBV15; cdr3_nt: TGTGCCACCAGCAGCGGGGGGGCCTTAGTGGAGACCCAGTACTTC; cdr3_aa: CATSSGGALVETQYF
j_call: TRBJ2-7; clone_size: .; cdr3_length: 13; d_call: TRBD2; v_call: TRBV29-1; cdr3_nt: TGCAGCGTTAGGACTAGCGGGGCCTACGAGCAGTACTTC; cdr3_aa: CSVRTSGAYEQYF
j_call: TRBJ2-5; clone_size: .; cdr3_length: 13; d_call: TRBD1; v_call: TRBV30; cdr3_nt: TGTGCCTGGGGGACGACAGGGCTCGAGACCCAGTACTTC; cdr3_aa: CAWGTTGLETQYF
j_call: TRBJ1-1; clone_size: .; cdr3_length: 12; d_call: .; v_call: TRBV29-1; cdr3_nt: TGCAGCGGGGGTGAGATGAACACTGAAGCTTTCTTT; cdr3_aa: CSGGEMNTEAFF
j_call: TRBJ1-5; clone_size: .; cdr3_length: 14; d_call: .; v_call: TRBV9; cdr3_nt: TGTGCCAGCAGCCAAGGGGTTAGCAATCAGCCCCAGCATTTT; cdr3_aa: CASSQGVSNQPQHF
j_call: TRBJ1-2; clone_size: .; cdr3_length: 15; d_call: TRBD1; v_call: TRBV18; cdr3_nt: TGTGCCAGCTCACCACCAGGGGGCGCAGTCTATGGCTACACCTTC; cdr3_aa: CASSPPGGAVYGYTF
j_call: TRBJ2-2; clone_size: .; cdr3_length: 12; d_call: .; v_call: TRBV6-6; cdr3_nt: TGTGCCAGCAGTTTAGTCCCCGGGGAGCTGTTTTTT; cdr3_aa: CASSLVPGELFF
j_call: TRBJ1-6; clone_size: .; cdr3_length: 16; d_call: TRBD1; v_call: TRBV5-5; cdr3_nt: TGTGCCAGCAGCTTGGCCCCTCAGGGGGCGAATTCACCCCTCCACTTT; cdr3_aa: CASSLAPQGANSPLHF
j_call: TRBJ1-2; clone_size: .; cdr3_length: 15; d_call: .; v_call: TRBV11-2; cdr3_nt: TGTGCCAGCAGCGTAAGGGCCAGGGGCGACTATGGCTACACCTTC; cdr3_aa: CASSVRARGDYGYTF
j_call: TRBJ2-2; clone_size: .; cdr3_length: 16; d_call: TRBD1; v_call: TRBV2; cdr3_nt: TGTGCCAGCAGCCCCGGACAGGGGGCGCGTACCGGGGAGCTGTTTTTT; cdr3_aa: CASSPGQGARTGELFF
j_call: TRBJ2-2; clone_size: .; cdr3_length: 16; d_call: TRBD1; v_call: TRBV9; cdr3_nt: TGTGCCAGCAGCGTATCATCCGGGACAGCCACCGGGGAGCTGTTTTTT; cdr3_aa: CASSVSSGTATGELFF
j_call: TRBJ2-7; clone_size: .; cdr3_length: 12; d_call: .; v_call: TRBV6-5; cdr3_nt: TGTGCCAGCATAGCCAACAACTACGAGCAGTACTTC; cdr3_aa: CASIANNYEQYF
j_call: TRBJ1-5; clone_size: once; cdr3_length: 15; d_call: .; v_call: TRBV2; cdr3_nt: TGTGCCAGCAGTTCGAGAGGGACCGGGGGGGAGCCCCAGCATTTT; cdr3_aa: CASSSRGTGGEPQHF
j_call: TRBJ1-5; clone_size: .; cdr3_length: 13; d_call: .; v_call: TRBV29-1; cdr3_nt: TGCAGCGTTGGGGGTTCTAGCAATCAGCCCCAGCATTTT; cdr3_aa: CSVGGSSNQPQHF
j_call: TRBJ1-2; clone_size: .; cdr3_length: 16; d_call: TRBD1; v_call: TRBV23-1; cdr3_nt: TGCGCCAGCAGTCACCCGATCTACAGGGGCGGCTATGGCTACACCTTC; cdr3_aa: CASSHPIYRGGYGYTF
j_call: TRBJ2-7; clone_size: .; cdr3_length: 15; d_call: TRBD1; v_call: TRBV19; cdr3_nt: TGTGCCAGTAGTCCTCAGACAGGGGGCTCCTACGAGCAGTACTTC; cdr3_aa: CASSPQTGGSYEQYF
j_call: TRBJ2-7; clone_size: .; cdr3_length: 16; d_call: TRBD1; v_call: TRBV27; cdr3_nt: TGTGCCAGCAGTTTATCCAGACAGGGAATCCACTACGAGCAGTACTTC; cdr3_aa: CASSLSRQGIHYEQYF
j_call: TRBJ2-1; clone_size: .; cdr3_length: 16; d_call: TRBD2; v_call: TRBV10-3; cdr3_nt: TGTGCCATCAGTGGGCCTAGCGGGGGGGCCTACAATGAGCAGTTCTTC; cdr3_aa: CAISGPSGGAYNEQFF
j_call: TRBJ1-6; clone_size: .; cdr3_length: 15; d_call: .; v_call: TRBV27; cdr3_nt: TGTGCCAGCAGTTTGGAGGCAGGGCGCGGCTCACCCCTCCACTTT; cdr3_aa: CASSLEAGRGSPLHF
j_call: TRBJ1-1; clone_size: .; cdr3_length: 16; d_call: .; v_call: TRBV6-5; cdr3_nt: TGTGCCAGCAGTTACGGGAGGGTTACGGCGAACACTGAAGCTTTCTTT; cdr3_aa: CASSYGRVTANTEAFF
j_call: TRBJ1-2; clone_size: .; cdr3_length: 15; d_call: TRBD1; v_call: TRBV6-6; cdr3_nt: TGTGCCAGCAGTACGGGACAGGCGGAAGCCTATGGCTACACCTTC; cdr3_aa: CASSTGQAEAYGYTF
j_call: TRBJ1-2; clone_size: .; cdr3_length: 16; d_call: .; v_call: TRBV7-9; cdr3_nt: TGTGCCAGCAGCTTAACCCTGACTGATTCCAACTATGGCTACACCTTC; cdr3_aa: CASSLTLTDSNYGYTF
j_call: TRBJ2-2; clone_size: .; cdr3_length: 15; d_call: .; v_call: TRBV21-1; cdr3_nt: TGTGCCAGCAGCAAAGATGGCAGTAACACCGGGGAGCTGTTTTTT; cdr3_aa: CASSKDGSNTGELFF
j_call: TRBJ2-2; clone_size: .; cdr3_length: 16; d_call: TRBD1; v_call: TRBV30; cdr3_nt: TGTGCCTGGAGTGTACGAAGGACAGGGGGAGCCGGGGAGCTGTTTTTT; cdr3_aa: CAWSVRRTGGAGELFF
j_call: TRBJ2-3; clone_size: .; cdr3_length: 14; d_call: .; v_call: TRBV7-3; cdr3_nt: TGTGCCAGCAGCCCTCTCGGAAGCACAGATACGCAGTATTTT; cdr3_aa: CASSPLGSTDTQYF
j_call: TRBJ2-2; clone_size: .; cdr3_length: 13; d_call: .; v_call: TRBV5-4; cdr3_nt: TGTGCCAGCAGCCCTACAGGGACCGGGGAGCTGTTTTTT; cdr3_aa: CASSPTGTGELFF
j_call: TRBJ2-5; clone_size: .; cdr3_length: 13; d_call: TRBD1; v_call: TRBV7-6; cdr3_nt: TGTGCCAGCAGCTGGGGGACAGTTCGGGCCCAGTACTTC; cdr3_aa: CASSWGTVRAQYF
j_call: TRBJ1-6; clone_size: .; cdr3_length: 15; d_call: TRBD1; v_call: TRBV5-1; cdr3_nt: TGCGCCAGCAGCTCCGAGGGGGCCGATAATTCACCCCTCCACTTT; cdr3_aa: CASSSEGADNSPLHF
j_call: TRBJ1-2; clone_size: .; cdr3_length: 13; d_call: .; v_call: TRBV5-1; cdr3_nt: TGCGCCAGCAGCTGGACGGGGGGCTATGGCTACACCTTC; cdr3_aa: CASSWTGGYGYTF
j_call: TRBJ1-4; clone_size: .; cdr3_length: 13; d_call: .; v_call: TRBV4-1; cdr3_nt: TGCGCCAGCAGTTGGGGTGGTAATGAAAAACTGTTTTTT; cdr3_aa: CASSWGGNEKLFF
j_call: TRBJ2-1; clone_size: .; cdr3_length: 17; d_call: TRBD2; v_call: TRBV10-2; cdr3_nt: TGCGCCAGCAGTGATGCAGGTGCGGGGGGCCGCTACAATGAGCAGTTCTTC; cdr3_aa: CASSDAGAGGRYNEQFF
j_call: TRBJ1-1; clone_size: .; cdr3_length: 16; d_call: TRBD1; v_call: TRBV10-3; cdr3_nt: TGTGCCATCAGCGACCCAGGGGGACGGAAGAACACTGAAGCTTTCTTT; cdr3_aa: CAISDPGGRKNTEAFF
j_call: TRBJ2-1; clone_size: .; cdr3_length: 14; d_call: .; v_call: TRBV6-1; cdr3_nt: TGTGCCAGCACTGGGGACACTGCCTACAATGAGCAGTTCTTC; cdr3_aa: CASTGDTAYNEQFF
j_call: TRBJ1-5; clone_size: .; cdr3_length: 13; d_call: .; v_call: TRBV10-2; cdr3_nt: TGCGCCAGCAGTGAGGGGGCGCGACAGCCCCAGCATTTT; cdr3_aa: CASSEGARQPQHF
j_call: TRBJ1-1; clone_size: .; cdr3_length: 12; d_call: .; v_call: TRBV10-3; cdr3_nt: TGTGCCATCAGCACAGGGAGCACTGAAGCTTTCTTT; cdr3_aa: CAISTGSTEAFF
j_call: TRBJ2-7; clone_size: .; cdr3_length: 14; d_call: .; v_call: TRBV30; cdr3_nt: TGTGCCTGGAGTCTAGCCCCCGACACCTACGAGCAGTACTTC; cdr3_aa: CAWSLAPDTYEQYF
j_call: TRBJ1-2; clone_size: .; cdr3_length: 15; d_call: TRBD1; v_call: TRBV7-9; cdr3_nt: TGTGCCAGCAGCCCTGGACAGGGACAATACTATGGCTACACCTTC; cdr3_aa: CASSPGQGQYYGYTF
j_call: TRBJ1-1; clone_size: .; cdr3_length: 12; d_call: TRBD1; v_call: TRBV29-1; cdr3_nt: TGCAGCGCCTACAGGGGGAACACTGAAGCTTTCTTT; cdr3_aa: CSAYRGNTEAFF
j_call: TRBJ2-5; clone_size: .; cdr3_length: 15; d_call: TRBD1; v_call: TRBV9; cdr3_nt: TGTGCCAGCAGCGTAGAGGACAGGGGGCAAGAGACCCAGTACTTC; cdr3_aa: CASSVEDRGQETQYF
j_call: TRBJ1-5; clone_size: .; cdr3_length: 15; d_call: .; v_call: TRBV19; cdr3_nt: TGTGCCAGTAGTATAGGAAAAGGGGCCAATCAGCCCCAGCATTTT; cdr3_aa: CASSIGKGANQPQHF
j_call: TRBJ2-7; clone_size: .; cdr3_length: 15; d_call: TRBD2; v_call: TRBV6-5; cdr3_nt: TGTGCCAGCAGACCAGAAGGGACTAGCGGCTACGAGCAGTACTTC; cdr3_aa: CASRPEGTSGYEQYF
j_call: TRBJ2-7; clone_size: .; cdr3_length: 13; d_call: .; v_call: TRBV7-3; cdr3_nt: TGTGCCAGCAGCTACAGGGCTAGCTACGAGCAGTACTTC; cdr3_aa: CASSYRASYEQYF
j_call: TRBJ2-7; clone_size: .; cdr3_length: 11; d_call: TRBD1; v_call: TRBV23-1; cdr3_nt: TGCGCCAGCAGTCAAAGACAGGGCATTCTGTTC; cdr3_aa: CASSQRQGILF
j_call: TRBJ2-3; clone_size: once; cdr3_length: 14; d_call: .; v_call: TRBV2; cdr3_nt: TGTGCCAGCAGGCTTGGGGGACGCACAGATACGCAGTATTTT; cdr3_aa: CASRLGGRTDTQYF
j_call: TRBJ1-1; clone_size: .; cdr3_length: 15; d_call: TRBD1; v_call: TRBV25-1; cdr3_nt: TGTGCCAGCAGTGCAAGACAGGGCTGGAACACTGAAGCTTTCTTT; cdr3_aa: CASSARQGWNTEAFF
j_call: TRBJ1-5; clone_size: .; cdr3_length: 17; d_call: TRBD1; v_call: TRBV19; cdr3_nt: TGTGCCAGTAGTATAATCCTCGGGACAGGGGGCAATCAGCCCCAGCATTTT; cdr3_aa: CASSIILGTGGNQPQHF
j_call: TRBJ1-1; clone_size: .; cdr3_length: 12; d_call: TRBD1; v_call: TRBV2; cdr3_nt: TGTGCCAGCAGTGAGACGGACAGGGGAGCTTTCTTT; cdr3_aa: CASSETDRGAFF
j_call: TRBJ1-5; clone_size: .; cdr3_length: 15; d_call: TRBD1; v_call: TRBV2; cdr3_nt: TGTGCCAGCAGTGAGGGGGACAGGGCGGATCAGCCCCAGCATTTT; cdr3_aa: CASSEGDRADQPQHF
j_call: TRBJ2-2; clone_size: .; cdr3_length: 15; d_call: .; v_call: TRBV11-2; cdr3_nt: TGTGCCAGCAGCTTACTTCGGGGGCTGAGCGGGGAGCTGTTTTTT; cdr3_aa: CASSLLRGLSGELFF
j_call: TRBJ2-2; clone_size: .; cdr3_length: 15; d_call: TRBD1; v_call: TRBV4-2; cdr3_nt: TGTGCCAGCAGCCCGACAGGGCTGAACACCGGGGAGCTGTTTTTT; cdr3_aa: CASSPTGLNTGELFF
j_call: TRBJ1-1; clone_size: .; cdr3_length: 16; d_call: TRBD1; v_call: TRBV5-6; cdr3_nt: TGTGCCAGCAGCTTGCTGGGGACAGGAGGGAACACTGAAGCTTTCTTT; cdr3_aa: CASSLLGTGGNTEAFF
j_call: TRBJ2-1; clone_size: .; cdr3_length: 15; d_call: .; v_call: TRBV2; cdr3_nt: TGTGCCAGCAGTGAAGCTGTTTGGGCTCGAAATGAGCAGTTCTTC; cdr3_aa: CASSEAVWARNEQFF
j_call: TRBJ1-2; clone_size: few; cdr3_length: 16; d_call: .; v_call: TRBV4-2; cdr3_nt: TGTGCCAGCAGCCAAGAGGGTGACAGGCCTCTCGCTGGCTACACCTTC; cdr3_aa: CASSQEGDRPLAGYTF
j_call: TRBJ2-3; clone_size: .; cdr3_length: 15; d_call: TRBD2; v_call: TRBV7-2; cdr3_nt: TGTGCCACCGGACTAGCGGGGGGGCTCACAGATACGCAGTATTTT; cdr3_aa: CATGLAGGLTDTQYF
j_call: TRBJ1-2; clone_size: few; cdr3_length: 13; d_call: .; v_call: TRBV30; cdr3_nt: TGTGCCTGGAGTGGACAGGAGAACTATGGCTACACCTTC; cdr3_aa: CAWSGQENYGYTF
j_call: TRBJ1-5; clone_size: .; cdr3_length: 14; d_call: .; v_call: TRBV15; cdr3_nt: TGTGCCACCAGCGGCGGGAAGGGCAATCAGCCCCAGCATTTT; cdr3_aa: CATSGGKGNQPQHF
j_call: TRBJ1-3; clone_size: .; cdr3_length: 17; d_call: TRBD1; v_call: TRBV7-8; cdr3_nt: TGTGCCAGCGTTCAAAACAGGGGGAAAACGGGTGGAAACACCATATATTTT; cdr3_aa: CASVQNRGKTGGNTIYF
j_call: TRBJ2-5; clone_size: .; cdr3_length: 14; d_call: TRBD1; v_call: TRBV19; cdr3_nt: TGTGCCAGTAGTTCGACAGGGGGTCAAGAGACCCAGTACTTC; cdr3_aa: CASSSTGGQETQYF
j_call: TRBJ2-7; clone_size: .; cdr3_length: 15; d_call: TRBD1; v_call: TRBV7-9; cdr3_nt: TGTGCCAGCAGCGAATCCGGGACAGGGGGGCGAGAGCAGTACTTC; cdr3_aa: CASSESGTGGREQYF